This note documents a single TCR beta chain sequence. This clonotype was detected ten times or more. Which antigen it targets is not known. Base qualities are not recorded, but no much larger clone differs from it by a single base. T cells were expanded from blood mononuclear cells with anti-CD3 antibody OKT3 or CD3/CD28 Dynabeads for 2 to 3 days. The culture conditions for expanded T cells were RPMI 1640 plus 10% fetal bovine serum, recombinant human IL-2 (approximately 90 IU/ml) and IL-7 (approximately 5 ng/ml). Each coculture contained around 5 x 10^4 normal T cells, around 5 x 10^4 target cells and bispecific antibody in roughly 100 ul and was incubated for over 15 hours at 37 degrees C. Each bispecific antibody was composed of two single-chain variable fragments, which were expressed in a single-chain diabody format with a His tag. Healthy human donors supplied the effector T cells, with peripheral blood mononuclear cells isolated from leukapheresis samples using Ficoll density gradient centrifugation.

From the cysteine through the phenylalanine, the CDR3 covers 15 amino acids. Here the CDR3 DNA is all that survives: 45 bases in frame from base 1. In the germline V gene, CDR1 corresponds to MNHEY and CDR2 to SVGAGI. Cut back by 8 bases and 4 bases, the V and J ends lie 21 bases apart. The libraries included unique molecular identifier barcodes, and the barcodes were used to quantify clonotypes. Qiagen AllPrep DNA/RNA Micro kits were used to isolate total RNA, and an Agilent TapeStation was used to check RNA quality. TCR beta libraries were built by 5' RACE: cDNA synthesis followed by two PCR steps using TCR beta constant-region gene-specific primers. An Illumina MiSeq platform was used to sequence the TCR beta libraries. As for the authors' bioinformatics: Reads were processed with MIGEC, MiXCR and VDJtools. The frequency of each clonotype was calculated as the fraction of all unique molecular identifiers in the sample that belonged to that clonotype. Nonfunctional TRBV genes classified in IMGT as pseudogenes or open reading frames, such as TRBV1, TRBV12-1 and TRBV21, were excluded. TCRdb ran its own pipeline on the public reads, namely fastp trimming at Q25 and MiXCR clone calling, and kept in-frame beta chains. Each CDR3 protein gets just one entry, which takes the most common genes and DNA from the rows behind it. TCRdb, not the original authors, processed these V and J calls. The sample table lists tens of thousands of distinct CDR3 sequences, under 3% of them with a count of one. In total, the top ten clones hold 30% of the sample.

This specimen belongs to a study of beta chain bispecific antibodies for T cell cancers (TCRdb year 2021). A note on the overall study: After T cells from healthy donors were cocultured with bispecific antibodies and T cell leukemia lines, the researchers used TRBV sequencing of the cells that survived to measure how much each TRBV family was depleted. On the cell surface, TRBV12 (TRBV12-3) was expressed by Jurkat cells, whereas TRBV5-5 was expressed by HPB-ALL cells.

Points the paper makes about the study in general: Every sequenced sample was a mix of normal T cells and leukemia cell line cells, and most of the targeted TRBV signal originated from the leukemia cells instead of the normal T cells. Cross-reactivity of the anti-TRBV5-5 antibody with TRBV5-6 was attributed to high sequence similarity between the two genes.

The receptor's source is a human donor in good health. Some clones in this sample may be carry-over from other donors' samples. The material sequenced was healthy donor T cells cultured with leukemia cells. The rearranged segments are TRBV6-5 and TRBJ2-7; no D segment can be confidently identified. The CDR3 reads as follows: CASWSRQAVLYEQYF. The sequence in DNA is TGTGCCAGCTGGAGCAGGCAGGCCGTATTATACGAGCAGTACTTC.